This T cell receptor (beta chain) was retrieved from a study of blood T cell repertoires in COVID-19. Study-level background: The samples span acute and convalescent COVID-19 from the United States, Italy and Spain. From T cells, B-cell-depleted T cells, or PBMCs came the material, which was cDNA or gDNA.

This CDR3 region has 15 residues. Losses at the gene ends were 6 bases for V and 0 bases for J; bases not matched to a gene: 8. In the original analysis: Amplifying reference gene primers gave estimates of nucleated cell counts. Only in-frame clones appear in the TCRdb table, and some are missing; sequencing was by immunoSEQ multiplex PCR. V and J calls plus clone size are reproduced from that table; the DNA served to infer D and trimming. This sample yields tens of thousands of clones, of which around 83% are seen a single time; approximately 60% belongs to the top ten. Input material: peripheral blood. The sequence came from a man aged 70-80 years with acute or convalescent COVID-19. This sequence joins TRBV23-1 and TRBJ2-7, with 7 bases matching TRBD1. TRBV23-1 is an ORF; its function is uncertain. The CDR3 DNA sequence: TGCGCCAGCAGCACCGGGACAGAAAGCTCCTACGAGCAGTACTTC. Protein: CASSTGTESSYEQYF.